This T cell receptor (beta chain) came from a study of T cells expressing NK-cell markers. Study summary: Cells sorted as CD3+CD56+NKG2C+, CD3+CD56+NKG2C- and CD3+CD56-NKG2C+ T cells supplied the TCR beta repertoires.

The germline V gene has CDR1 DFQATT and CDR2 SNEGSKA (reference sequence). The CDR3 contains 14 residues. General observations from the study: In five or six donors, dominant CD3+CD56+NKG2C+ clonotypes ranked among the top 10 CD8+ clonotypes. The CD3+CD56-NKG2C+ fraction was also led by these clonotypes in a few donors.

About this clonotype itself: Its antigen remains unidentified.

Template switching by 5'RACE with UMIs generated the TCR beta cDNA. TCRdb processed the 5' RACE reads again and assigns one entry to each CDR3 protein, with no DNA. Recorded for this sample: some 450,000 distinct CDR3 sequences. The sequence derives from a woman between 18 and 70 years old in good health. The chain combines TRBV20-1 with TRBJ1-5; TCRdb gives TRBD1 as the D gene, but with no DNA this cannot be confirmed. Sequenced sample: blood T cells: a sorted CD56 or NKG2C T cell subset, CD4+ or CD8+ T cells, or bulk PBMC T cells (not recorded which). The chain's CDR3 is CSARPGGSNQPQHF.